The clone carrying this T cell receptor (beta chain) was seen more than once but under ten times. Its antigen is not identified. These data belong to a study of blood T cells in healthy people across ages. The wider study: Every two T cells gave about one barcoded beta molecule via template switching. Findings and limits, study-wide: Percentage of naive T cells showed a strong correlation with TCR beta diversity. Diversity was higher, and naive CD4+ cells more numerous, in long-lived donors than in aged donors.

PCR was performed a second time for roughly 7 to 11 cycles using a sample-barcoded 5' primer and a J-beta primer mix. Via MiXCR, TCRdb re-called the 5' RACE reads, giving one row per CDR3 protein. The profile shows over 1,200,000 distinct CDR3 sequences, approximately 59% of them singletons. The V end lost 3 bases, the J end lost 5 bases, and 5 bases lay between the germline ends. The CDR3 runs to 10 residues. Germline values: CDR1 DFQATT, CDR2 SNEGSKA (reference sequence). Material for sequencing was blood. The origin of this receptor is a man aged 18 to 29 in good health. The chain recombines TRBV20-1 with TRBJ2-7, with no clear D. The CDR3 here is CSASSNEQYF. CDR3 in DNA: TGCAGTGCTAGTTCGAACGAGCAGTACTTC.